Listed below are T cell receptor beta chains from one sample, sequenced in a study of monozygotic twins with inflammatory bowel disease. Reanalyzing the 5' RACE reads, TCRdb keeps one entry per CDR3 protein, without DNA. In all, the sample yields about 210,000 distinct CDR3 sequences. Sequenced sample: blood. The receptors were sampled from a human donor with ulcerative colitis or Crohn's disease, or a healthy co-twin of an affected twin (not recorded which). The CDR3 runs from the conserved cysteine through the conserved F or W. Each record gives: V gene, J gene, CDR3 protein.

V: TRBV5-4; J: TRBJ2-1; CDR3: CASSLSRGIYNEQFF
V: TRBV7-2; J: TRBJ1-1; CDR3: CASSLDRDSDEAFF
V: TRBV12-5; J: TRBJ1-2; CDR3: CASGPEPTGKFGGYTF
V: TRBV12-3/TRBV12-4; J: TRBJ1-5; CDR3: CASSPLDTNQPQHF
V: TRBV5-1; J: TRBJ1-1; CDR3: CASTRTEPKNTEAFF
V: TRBV5-4; J: TRBJ1-1; CDR3: CASSLGQAFMNTEAFF
V: TRBV6-7; J: TRBJ1-4; CDR3: CASTERGTTNEKLFF
V: TRBV5-1; J: TRBJ2-1; CDR3: CASSLAGTSGHNEQFF
V: TRBV20-1; J: TRBJ2-7; CDR3: CSARSPGQAPGAQYF
V: TRBV23-1; J: TRBJ2-7; CDR3: CASSLCDHEQYF
V: TRBV3-1; J: TRBJ1-4; CDR3: CASSLQEKLFF
V: TRBV5-5; J: TRBJ2-7; CDR3: CASSLRDSSYEQYF